This T cell receptor (beta chain) was recovered during a study of OX40 agonist ivuxolimab in advanced cancers. V shed 1 base, J shed 5 bases, and the junction held 14 bases outside the gene matches. Germline V gene data show CDR1 as SGHRS and CDR2 as YFSETQ. There are 17 residues in the CDR3. TCRdb's table, derived via immunoSEQ multiplex PCR, lists solely in-frame clones and lacks some. The profile shows approximately 99,000 clones, roughly 90% of them singletons. This sequence originates from an adult with an advanced solid tumor such as melanoma, head and neck, liver or kidney cancer. The rearrangement links TRBV5-1 to TRBJ2-7; 8 nucleotides match TRBD1. Material: CD4+ or CD8+ T cells sorted from blood, obtained in a trial of the OX40 agonist ivuxolimab. Written as DNA, the CDR3 is TGCGCCAGCAGCTTGATGGGCCTTACCGGGACAGGAAACGAGCAGTACTTC. It yields the protein CASSLMGLTGTGNEQYF. Drawing the rest from reference TRBV5-1 and TRBJ2-7, the complete variable domain is KAGVTQTPRYLIKTRGQQVTLSCSPISGHRSVSWYQQTPGQGLQFLFEYFSETQRNKGNFPGRFSGRQFSNSRSEMNVSTLELGDSALYLCASSLMGLTGTGNEQYFGPGTRLTVT.